This T cell receptor (beta chain) was retrieved from a study of chemoradiotherapy in HPV16-positive cancers. The data were produced by immunoSEQ multiplex PCR, yet TCRdb's version contains in-frame clones alone and is incomplete. This sample has 40,000 or so clones; around three quarters occur once, and the top ten carry under 5.5%. In regard to this clone: Its antigen is as yet unknown.

Overall study results and limits: Candidate HPV-specific clones and E7-related TCR motifs grew in tumor during treatment. HPV-responsive T-cell expansion during chemoradiotherapy was linked to improved recurrence-free survival in HPV16-positive patients.

Germline V gene lookup returns CDR1 KGHSH and CDR2 LQKENI. The CDR3 has 14 amino acids. The trim removed 3 bases at V and 4 bases at J, leaving 4 bases unmatched. Over chemoradiotherapy, repertoires were sampled more than once. The chain couples TRBV18 to TRBJ1-1; 8 positions agree with TRBD1. This TCR was sampled from a human donor with HPV-associated anogenital cancer. This specimen consisted of blood, obtained from a patient who underwent chemoradiotherapy. The CDR3 reads CASSPGQGGTEAFF. The CDR3 DNA sequence: TGTGCCAGCTCACCCGGACAGGGTGGCACTGAAGCTTTCTTT.